A single sample gave rise to the 20 T cell receptor beta chains below, sequenced in a study of shared clonotypes between healthy human individuals. As defined, naive CD8 cells were CD45RO-negative and positively selected for CCR7, with terminally differentiated effector memory CD45RA+ cells excluded. Sequencing used immunoSEQ multiplex PCR; TCRdb keeps in-frame clones, though not all of them. The table lists 1.5 million to 2.5 million clones, about 95% of them singletons. Sequencing was performed on naive CD8+ T cells sorted from blood. The source is a man in his late teens or twenties in good health.

V gene TRBV5-1 combines with J gene TRBJ2-1, with 13 bases aligning to TRBD2. This CDR3 has 19 amino acids. Germline values: CDR1 SGHRS, CDR2 YFSETQ. Trimming at V came to 0 bases and at J to 8 bases, leaving 14 bases not matched to a gene. This CDR3 reads CASSLVGAVGTSGKDEQFF. The CDR3 DNA follows: TGCGCCAGCAGCTTGGTTGGGGCGGTGGGGACTAGCGGGAAAGATGAGCAGTTCTTC.

The genes are TRBV10-3 and TRBJ2-3, with 13 bases that match TRBD2. Germline CDR1 reads ENHRY; CDR2 reads SYGVKD. Unmatched junction bases numbered 4, after V lost 4 bases and J lost 3 bases. This CDR3 contains 16 residues. CDR3 sequence: CAISAEGLAGTDTQYF. As DNA, the CDR3 is TGTGCCATCAGTGCAGAGGGACTAGCGGGGACAGATACGCAGTATTTT.

This chain links TRBV15 with TRBJ2-5, with a tentative D call TRBD2 (7 bases). There are 13 residues in the CDR3. The V gene's germline CDR1 is LNHNV and CDR2 YYDKDF (reference sequence). The V end was cut by 8 bases, the J end by 5 bases, with 15 bases between. CDR3 sequence (DNA): TGTGCCACCTCTTACAGGGAGGGCGAGACCCAGTACTTC. Translated: CATSYREGETQYF.

The chain recombines TRBV18 with TRBJ2-1, with 7 bases fitting TRBD2. The CDR3 has 15 amino acids. V shed 2 bases, J shed 3 bases, and the junction held 4 bases outside the gene matches. The germline gives CDR1 KGHSH, CDR2 LQKENI. DNA of the CDR3: TGTGCCAGCTCACCAGCGGGAGAACTCTACAATGAGCAGTTCTTC. It codes for CASSPAGELYNEQFF.

This chain joins TRBV11-3 and TRBJ2-7, with 10 bases identical to TRBD1. Germline CDR1 reads SGHNT; CDR2 reads YENEEA. The CDR3 has 15 residues. V was clipped by 6 bases and J by 1 base; unmatched bases: 6. The CDR3 DNA sequence: TGTGCCAGCAGTCTCGGGACAGGGGTGTCCTACGAGCAGTACTTC. Translation: CASSLGTGVSYEQYF. Complete variable domain (other parts from reference TRBV11-3 and TRBJ2-7): EAGVVQSPRYKIIEKKQPVAFWCNPISGHNTLYWYLQNLGQGPELLIRYENEEAVDDSQLPKDRFSAERLKGVDSTLKIQPAELGDSAVYLCASSLGTGVSYEQYFGPGTRLTVT.

This sequence joins TRBV27 and TRBJ2-7; the match to TRBD1 covers 7 bases. The CDR3 covers 15 residues. Germline V CDR1 and CDR2: MNHEY, SMNVEV (reference sequence). V lost 5 bases to trimming and J lost 1 base; unmatched junction nucleotides: 8. CDR3 protein: CASSPTGFGSYEQYF. CDR3 nucleotide sequence: TGTGCCAGCAGTCCGACAGGGTTCGGATCCTACGAGCAGTACTTC.

The V call is TRBV28, the J call TRBJ2-7, with a weak D call TRBD2 (5 bases). Per the germline V gene, CDR1 is MDHEN and CDR2 is SYDVKM. This CDR3 has 13 residues. The V end lost 6 bases, the J end lost 3 bases, and 12 bases lay between the germline ends. Written as DNA, the CDR3 is TGTGCCAGCAGCCCAGCCGGGATCTACGAGCAGTACTTC. It translates to CASSPAGIYEQYF.

The CDR3 nucleotides are TGTGCCTGGAATCTTGCCAGGGGGTACACCGGGGAGCTGTTTTTT. Its protein is CAWNLARGYTGELFF. The V call is TRBV30, the J call TRBJ2-2; 7 positions match TRBD1. CDR1 is GTSNPN, CDR2 SVGIG, per germline (reference sequence). The length of the CDR3 is 15 residues. V lost 4 bases to trimming and J lost 3 bases; unmatched junction nucleotides: 8.

V is TRBV4-1 and J is TRBJ1-1; possibly TRBD1 for D (5 bases). Deletions cut 1 base from V and 3 bases from J, with 9 bases between. Germline CDR1 reads MGHRA; CDR2 reads YSYEKL. This CDR3 region has 14 residues. CDR3 protein: CASSQVQGDTEAFF. The CDR3 region has the DNA TGCGCCAGCAGCCAAGTCCAGGGCGACACTGAAGCTTTCTTT.

In this sample, this clone turned up once. The chain is built from TRBV7-9 and TRBJ2-1; D may correspond to TRBD1 or TRBD2 (5 bases each). V dropped 3 bases and J dropped 7 bases, with 13 bases sitting between them. This CDR3 region has 14 residues. Germline V gives CDR1 SEHNR, CDR2 FQNEAQ (reference sequence). CDR3 nucleotides: TGTGCCAGCAGCTTGGGGACGGGGTGGAATGAGCAGTTCTTC. This sequence encodes CASSLGTGWNEQFF.

The chain uses TRBV4-1 and TRBJ1-2, with 8 bases matching TRBD1. The J segment lost 6 bases and the V segment lost 4 bases, leaving 7 bases of the junction unmatched. Germline values: CDR1 MGHRA, CDR2 YSYEKL. The length of the CDR3 is 14 residues. The CDR3 spells CASSPVDREDGYTF. Written as DNA, the CDR3 is TGCGCCAGCAGCCCAGTGGACAGGGAGGATGGCTACACCTTC.

CDR3 residues: CASSPNRQGDGQTQYF. The CDR3 DNA follows: TGTGCCAGCTCACCGAACCGACAGGGGGACGGTCAGACCCAGTACTTC. The chain recombines TRBV18 with TRBJ2-5, with 9 bases aligning to TRBD1. Germline trimming cut 3 bases from V and 6 bases from J; bases unmatched to any gene: 11. Germline V lookup: CDR1 KGHSH, CDR2 LQKENI. CDR3 length: 16 residues. Supplemented by reference TRBV18 and TRBJ2-5, the full variable domain reads NAGVMQNPRHLVRRRGQEARLRCSPMKGHSHVYWYRQLPEEGLKFMVYLQKENIIDESGMPKERFSAEFPKEGPSILRIQQVVRGDSAAYFCASSPNRQGDGQTQYFGPGTRLLVL.

In its sample, this clone was seen a few times. The V call is TRBV5-1, the J call TRBJ2-7, with TRBD1 matching 8 bases. This CDR3 comprises 14 residues. Germline CDR1 and CDR2: SGHRS and YFSETQ. V trimming: 3 bases; J trimming: 0 bases; junction bases outside the gene matches: 2. CDR3 loop: CASSSTGASYEQYF. The CDR3, as DNA: TGCGCCAGCAGCTCGACAGGGGCCTCCTACGAGCAGTACTTC.

CDR3 region: CPGKPGTETYEQYF. CDR3 nucleotide sequence: TGTCCGGGGAAGCCTGGCACCGAGACCTACGAGCAGTACTTC. The chain couples TRBV28 to TRBJ2-7; perhaps TRBD2 as D (5 bases). Germline-derived CDR1 and CDR2 are MDHEN and SYDVKM. This CDR3 contains 14 residues.

The chain employs TRBV2 and TRBJ2-1; D is perhaps TRBD2 (6 bases). The CDR3 sequence is 14 residues long. Trimming shortened V by 1 base and J by 8 bases, and 12 bases separated the two germline ends. Germline assignment: CDR1 SNHLY and CDR2 FYNNEI. DNA for the CDR3: TGTGCCAGCAGTGAAGGGTGGGGCGGGGATGAGCAGTTCTTC. Translated, it gives CASSEGWGGDEQFF.

This chain's CDR3 is CASSYSGDISNGYTF. CDR3 DNA: TGTGCCAGCAGTTACTCGGGGGATATTTCTAATGGCTACACCTTC. The chain recombines TRBV6-6 with TRBJ1-2; D is possibly TRBD1 (5 bases). V dropped 0 bases and J dropped 6 bases, with 14 bases sitting between them. In germline, CDR1 is MNHNY, CDR2 SVGAGI (reference sequence). The CDR3 spans 15 residues.

CDR3 loop: CASSSSGTGTYEQYF. CDR3 sequence (DNA): TGTGCCAGCAGCTCGTCCGGGACAGGGACCTACGAGCAGTACTTC. The chain recombines TRBV11-2 with TRBJ2-7; 9 nucleotides line up with TRBD1. This CDR3 has 15 residues. V shed 4 bases, J shed 2 bases, and the junction held 6 bases outside the gene matches. Germline V CDR1 and CDR2: SGHAT, FQNNGV.

V and J are TRBV9 and TRBJ2-3; 11 nucleotides agree with TRBD2. Germline CDR1 and CDR2: SGDLS and YYNGEE. The CDR3 spans 16 residues. V lost 0 bases and J lost 2; bases outside the gene matches: 2. The CDR3 DNA reads TGTGCCAGCAGCGTAGTAGCGGGGGGGCACACAGATACGCAGTATTTT. This gives the protein CASSVVAGGHTDTQYF.

The chain carries TRBV7-9 and TRBJ2-3, with D perhaps matching TRBD1 or TRBD2 (5 bases each). Trimming left V 3 bases short and J 6 bases short, with 10 bases between. This CDR3 has 13 residues. From germline, CDR1 is SEHNR and CDR2 FQNEAQ (reference sequence). The CDR3 sequence: CASSFPEGDTQYF. The CDR3 nucleotides are TGTGCCAGCAGCTTCCCAGAGGGGGATACGCAGTATTTT. Looking up the rest from reference TRBV7-9 and TRBJ2-3 gives the full variable domain: DTGVSQNPRHKITKRGQNVTFRCDPISEHNRLYWYRQTLGQGPEFLTYFQNEAQLEKSRLLSDRFSAERPKGSFSTLEIQRTEQGDSAMYLCASSFPEGDTQYFGPGTRLTVL.

This clone was recorded only once. CDR3 bases: TGTGCAAGTCGCTTAGGACTAGCGGGCGCAAGCTCCTACAATGAGCAGTTCTTC. Its translation is CASRLGLAGASSYNEQFF. The rearrangement links TRBV12-2 to TRBJ2-1; TRBD2 reflects the table's D call only, with no check against the DNA. TRBV12-2 is recorded as a pseudogene. This CDR3 contains 18 residues.